This T cell receptor (beta chain) was recovered during a study of blood T cell repertoires in COVID-19. Overall study context: COVID-19 samples from acute and convalescent phases originated in the United States, Italy and Spain. T cells, B-cell-depleted T cells, or PBMCs supplied cDNA or gDNA.

In the authors' methods: Estimates of nucleated cell counts were drawn from the amplification of reference gene primers. Generated by immunoSEQ multiplex PCR, the TCRdb table keeps only in-frame clones and is missing some. V and J calls and clone size come straight from that table; D and trimming were deduced from the DNA. Of 65,000 to 85,000 clones listed, 85% to 90% are singletons. The CDR3 runs 15 residues. The ends were cut back, 5 bases at V and 6 bases at J, with 19 bases in the middle. Germline lookup yields CDR1 SGHAT and CDR2 FQNNGV. This chain connects TRBV11-2 to TRBJ1-1; D may be TRBD1 (5 bases). The sequence was obtained from a man in his forties or fifties with active COVID-19. Sequenced sample: peripheral blood. For the CDR3, the DNA is TGTGCCAGCAGCGCCCAAACGGGGGAGCCGGCTGAAGCTTTCTTT. Protein product: CASSAQTGEPAEAFF.